This T cell receptor (beta chain) was captured by sequencing in a study of early T cells in non-severe SARS-CoV-2 infection. This clonotype was detected ten times or more. The germline V gene has CDR1 SNHLY and CDR2 FYNNEI. CDR3 length equals 13 residues. With 1 base removed from V and 12 bases from J, the gap between germline ends came to 13 bases. MiXCR was run by TCRdb on the 5' RACE reads, yielding one entry per CDR3 protein. The sample gives some 35,000 distinct CDR3 sequences, 5% to 6.5% of which show up once; 25% to 30% is in the top ten. The chain combines TRBV2 with TRBJ2-1, with D tentatively TRBD1 (5 bases). The specimen was whole blood. This receptor was identified in an adult who was a healthcare worker with PCR-confirmed SARS-CoV-2 infection or an uninfected control (not recorded which). In DNA, the CDR3 is TGTGCCAGCAGTGAAGAAATCGACAGTAGGCAGTTCTTC. Translation: CASSEEIDSRQFF.